The 7 T cell receptor beta chains in this list originate from one sample, sequenced in a study of blood T cell repertoires in COVID-19. Assay: immunoSEQ multiplex PCR; the TCRdb copy retains only in-frame clones and omits some. The table has approximately 240,000 clones, roughly 86% seen once. What was sequenced was peripheral blood. The source is a woman aged 25-40 years who had recovered from COVID-19.

The V call is TRBV6-5, the J call TRBJ2-2; a weak D match, TRBD1 (6 bases). V lost 3 bases and J 0 bases, leaving 11 bases between the germline ends. Germline loops: CDR1 MNHEY, CDR2 SVGAGI. The CDR3 is made up of 16 amino acids. Here the CDR3 reads CASSYGWTANTGELFF. For the CDR3, the DNA is TGTGCCAGCAGTTATGGGTGGACAGCGAACACCGGGGAGCTGTTTTTT.

The rearrangement links TRBV5-4 to TRBJ2-3; 11 bases agree with TRBD2. This CDR3 is built from 15 residues. Germline V gene lookup returns CDR1 SGHNT and CDR2 YYREEE (reference sequence). Trimming took 4 bases from V and 4 from J; bases not matched to a gene: 5. CDR3 amino acids: CASSLQTSGADTQYF. CDR3 sequence (DNA): TGTGCCAGCAGCCTCCAGACTAGCGGGGCAGATACGCAGTATTTT.

About this clone: The same CDR3 is also encoded by other DNA sequences in this sample. V gene TRBV2 combines with J gene TRBJ2-2; D unclear. This CDR3 comprises 11 residues. From germline, CDR1 is SNHLY and CDR2 FYNNEI. Trimming pared 6 bases from V and 6 bases from J, leaving 5 bases between. CDR3 protein: CASRGAGELFF. Here the CDR3 DNA reads TGTGCCAGCAGGGGCGCCGGGGAGCTGTTTTTT.

The chain employs TRBV6-5 and TRBJ1-6; 7 bases align to TRBD1. J lost 5 bases, V lost 10 bases, and 5 bases had no gene match. CDR3 length equals 13 residues. CDR1 is MNHEY and CDR2 is SVGAGI in the germline V gene. The CDR3 sequence: CATFGTDNSPLHF. The CDR3, as DNA: TGTGCCACCTTCGGGACAGATAATTCACCCCTCCACTTT.

J is TRBJ1-2 and V is TRBV9, with D uncertain. CDR3 length: 16 amino acids. Germline V CDR1 and CDR2: SGDLS, YYNGEE. V lost 3 bases to trimming and J lost 5 bases, with 20 bases between them. The CDR3 loop is CASSGGGRRGLYGYTF. CDR3 in DNA: TGTGCCAGCAGCGGAGGAGGCCGCAGAGGTCTGTATGGCTACACCTTC.

The CDR3 nucleotides read TGTGCCAGCAGCCTCAGCGGCGGGGCCGGAGTTACGCAGTATTTT. Its protein product is CASSLSGGAGVTQYF. The gene calls are TRBV7-2 and TRBJ2-3; possible D gene TRBD2, 6 bases. CDR1 and CDR2 from the germline V gene are SGHTA and FQGNSA. V was shortened by 5 bases and J by 8 bases, with 20 bases between the two germline ends. CDR3 length: 15 amino acids.

The chain recombines TRBV20-1 with TRBJ1-1, with D uncertain. V gave up 3 bases and J gave up 7 bases, with 6 bases separating them. CDR3 length equals 10 residues. The germline V gene encodes CDR1 DFQATT and CDR2 SNEGSKA (reference sequence). The CDR3 DNA follows: TGCAGTGCTAGGAGGATTGAAGCTTTCTTT. This sequence encodes CSARRIEAFF.